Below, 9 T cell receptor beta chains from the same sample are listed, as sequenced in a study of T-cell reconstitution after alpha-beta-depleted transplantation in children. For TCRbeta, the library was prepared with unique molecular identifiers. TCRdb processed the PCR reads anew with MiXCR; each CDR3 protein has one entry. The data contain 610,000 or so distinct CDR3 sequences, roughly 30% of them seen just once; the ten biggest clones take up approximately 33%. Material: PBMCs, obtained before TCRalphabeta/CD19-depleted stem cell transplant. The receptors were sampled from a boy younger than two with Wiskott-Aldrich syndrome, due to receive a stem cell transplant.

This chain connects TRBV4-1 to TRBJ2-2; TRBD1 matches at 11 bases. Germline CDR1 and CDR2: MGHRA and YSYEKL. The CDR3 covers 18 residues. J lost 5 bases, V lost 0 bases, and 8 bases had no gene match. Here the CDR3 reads CASSQDKGTGGSTGELFF. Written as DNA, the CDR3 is TGCGCCAGCAGCCAAGATAAAGGGACAGGGGGTAGTACCGGGGAGCTGTTTTTT.

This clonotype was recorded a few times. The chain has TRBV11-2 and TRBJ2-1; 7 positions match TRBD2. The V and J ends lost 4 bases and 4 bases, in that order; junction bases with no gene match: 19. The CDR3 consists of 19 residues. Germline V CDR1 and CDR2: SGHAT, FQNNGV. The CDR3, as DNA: TGTGCCAGCAGCTACCCCCTGGGGATGGGCGGGAGAAGGTACAATGAGCAGTTCTTC. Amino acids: CASSYPLGMGGRRYNEQFF.

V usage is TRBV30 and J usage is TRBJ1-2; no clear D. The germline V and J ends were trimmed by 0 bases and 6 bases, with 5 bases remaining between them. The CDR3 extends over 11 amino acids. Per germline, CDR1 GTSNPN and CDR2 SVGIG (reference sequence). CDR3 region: CAWSVRDGYTF. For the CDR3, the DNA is TGTGCCTGGAGTGTACGAGATGGCTACACCTTC.

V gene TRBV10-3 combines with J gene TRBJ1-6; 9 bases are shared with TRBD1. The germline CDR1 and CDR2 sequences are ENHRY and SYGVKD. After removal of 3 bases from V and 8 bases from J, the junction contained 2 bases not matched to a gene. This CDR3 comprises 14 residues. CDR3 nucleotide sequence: TGTGCCATCAGTGAAGGGGACAGGGATTCACCCCTCCACTTT. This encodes CAISEGDRDSPLHF.

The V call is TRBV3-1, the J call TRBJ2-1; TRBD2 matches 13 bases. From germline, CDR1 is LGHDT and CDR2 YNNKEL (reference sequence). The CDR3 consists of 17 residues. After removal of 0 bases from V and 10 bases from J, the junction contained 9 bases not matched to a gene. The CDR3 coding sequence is TGTGCCAGCAGCCAAGACCAGAATGGACTAGCGGGAGTGGAGCAGTTCTTC. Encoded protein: CASSQDQNGLAGVEQFF.

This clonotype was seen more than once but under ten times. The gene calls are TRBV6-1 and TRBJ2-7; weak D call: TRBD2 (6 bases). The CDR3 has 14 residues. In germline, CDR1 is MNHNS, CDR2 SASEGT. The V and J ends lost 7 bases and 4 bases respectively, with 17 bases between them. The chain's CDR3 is CASNTALREYEQYF. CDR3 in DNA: TGTGCCAGCAATACGGCCCTACGGGAGTACGAGCAGTACTTC.

CDR3: CASSLVRGPNEAFF. Here the CDR3 DNA reads TGTGCCAGCAGCTTAGTCAGGGGTCCAAATGAAGCTTTCTTT. V usage is TRBV7-8 and J usage is TRBJ1-1, with a weak D call TRBD1 (6 bases). This CDR3 has 14 amino acids. V lost 1 base, J lost 7 bases, and 13 bases lay in between. Per germline, CDR1 SGHVS and CDR2 FQNEAQ.

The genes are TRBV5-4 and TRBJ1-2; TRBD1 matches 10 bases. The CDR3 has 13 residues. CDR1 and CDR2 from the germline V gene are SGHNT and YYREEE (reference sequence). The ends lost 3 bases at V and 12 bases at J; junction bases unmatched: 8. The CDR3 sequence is CASSYGTGDVDTF. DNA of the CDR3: TGTGCCAGCAGCTACGGGACAGGGGATGTAGACACCTTC.

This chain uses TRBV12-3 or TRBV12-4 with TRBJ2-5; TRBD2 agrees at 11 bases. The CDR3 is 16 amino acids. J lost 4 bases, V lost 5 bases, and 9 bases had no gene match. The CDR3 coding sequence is TGTGCCAGCAGTCGACTAGCGGGATCTCGGGGAGAGACCCAGTACTTC. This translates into CASSRLAGSRGETQYF.